This T cell receptor beta chain was sequenced during a study of blood T cells in healthy people across ages. Study results and limitations: Higher diversity and more naive CD4+ cells were features of long-lived donors, compared to aged donors.

Concerning this clonotype itself: The antigen is undetermined.

The J segment lost 13 bases and the V segment lost 6 bases, leaving 19 bases of the junction unmatched. CDR3 length: 17 residues. Per germline, CDR1 SNHLY and CDR2 FYNNEI. Next came a second PCR, run for about 7 to 12 cycles, which used a sample-barcoded 5' primer along with a J-beta primer mix. Paired-end reads containing CDR3 totaled no fewer than 3 million for each sample. TCRdb reanalysed the 5' RACE reads using MiXCR and keeps one entry per CDR3 protein. There are about 1.7 million distinct CDR3 sequences in the sample; 28% occur only once, and more than 6% lies in the top ten. The draw of peripheral blood yielded ten milliliters from each donor.

Sequencing was carried out using blood. The sequence was collected from a woman between 25 and 40 years old in good health. The V and J genes are TRBV2 and TRBJ2-4; 12 bases agree with TRBD2. DNA of the CDR3: TGTGCCAGCAGCAAGACTTTTGGACTAGCGGGGTCGGCTGAGCAGTACTTC. Amino acid sequence: CASSKTFGLAGSAEQYF.